The 14 T cell receptor beta chains below all came from one sample that was sequenced in a study of cytomegalovirus exposure and HLA in healthy donors. The PCR ran on 60 Vbeta and 13 Jbeta primers. The data were produced by immunoSEQ multiplex PCR, yet TCRdb's version contains in-frame clones alone and is incomplete. Of more than 70,000 clones in the sample, 77% were seen once. Sequencing was done on a sample of PBMCs. Source of these receptors: a boy aged 5-17 years in good health and CMV-seronegative.

This clone was seen a handful of times. This chain joins TRBV5-5 and TRBJ1-5; no reliable D call. Germline CDR1 reads SGHKS; CDR2 reads YYEKEE (reference sequence). The CDR3 runs to 14 residues. Trimming took off 4 bases at V and 3 bases at J, with 11 bases between the two ends. The CDR3 sequence is CASSQGGINQPQHF. CDR3 DNA: TGTGCCAGCAGCCAAGGAGGGATCAATCAGCCCCAGCATTTT. Supplemented by reference TRBV5-5 and TRBJ1-5, the full variable domain reads DAGVTQSPTHLIKTRGQQVTLRCSPISGHKSVSWYQQVLGQGPQFIFQYYEKEERGRGNFPDRFSARQFPNYSSELNVNALLLGDSALYLCASSQGGINQPQHFGDGTRLSIL.

This clone was counted a few times. The genes are TRBV1 and TRBJ1-1. TRBV1 is shown as a pseudogene. This CDR3 comprises 16 residues. The CDR3: CTSSAHLRGMNTEAFF. The DNA of the CDR3 is TGCACCAGCAGCGCTCACTTAAGAGGTATGAACACTGAAGCTTTCTTT.

The chain links TRBV5-1 to TRBJ2-1; TRBD2 agrees at 7 bases. The CDR3 covers 13 residues. V trimming: 3 bases; J trimming: 9 bases; junction bases outside the gene matches: 6. The germline CDR1 and CDR2 sequences are SGHRS and YFSETQ. The CDR3 DNA sequence: TGCGCCAGCAGCTCGACTAGCTTTAGTGAGCAGTTCTTC. Translation: CASSSTSFSEQFF. Based on the CDR3 plus reference TRBV5-1 and TRBJ2-1, the full variable domain is KAGVTQTPRYLIKTRGQQVTLSCSPISGHRSVSWYQQTPGQGLQFLFEYFSETQRNKGNFPGRFSGRQFSNSRSEMNVSTLELGDSALYLCASSSTSFSEQFFGPGTRLTVL.

The chain links TRBV6-4 to TRBJ2-3; D uncertain. This CDR3 region has 13 residues. Per germline, CDR1 MRHNA and CDR2 SNTAGT. Between the trimmed V and J ends, which lost 0 bases and 3 bases, there was a span of 4 bases. CDR3 protein: CASSDSTTDTQYF. For the CDR3, the DNA is TGTGCCAGCAGTGACTCAACTACAGATACGCAGTATTTT.

The genes are TRBV5-4 and TRBJ2-7; D is unresolved. The CDR3 extends over 14 amino acids. V lost 3 bases, J lost 2 bases, and 12 bases lay in between. Germline V CDR1 and CDR2: SGHNT, YYREEE (reference sequence). CDR3 sequence: CASSSSEAPYEQYF. The CDR3 nucleotides read TGTGCCAGCAGCTCCTCAGAGGCCCCCTACGAGCAGTACTTC.

This clone has just a few counts. The J gene is TRBJ2-7, the V gene TRBV7-2; a weak D match, TRBD2 (5 bases). V lost 1 base, J lost 8 bases, and 12 bases lay in between. This CDR3 comprises 13 residues. Germline-derived CDR1 and CDR2 are SGHTA and FQGNSA. CDR3 amino acids: CASSLVARGKQYF. CDR3 nucleotides: TGTGCCAGCAGCTTAGTGGCTCGAGGGAAGCAGTACTTC.

This clone showed up just once. V usage is TRBV18 and J usage is TRBJ2-1, with 8 bases fitting TRBD2. The CDR3 is 15 amino acids. Trimming took 6 bases from V and 10 from J; bases not matched to a gene: 14. CDR1 is KGHSH, CDR2 LQKENI, per germline. This CDR3 is CASSFQRESLREQFF. The CDR3 bases are TGTGCCAGCTCCTTTCAGCGGGAGTCCTTACGGGAGCAGTTCTTC.

This clone was counted once. The gene calls are TRBV28 and TRBJ1-2; 7 nucleotides line up with TRBD1. This CDR3 spans 11 amino acids. In germline, CDR1 is MDHEN, CDR2 SYDVKM. Unmatched junction bases numbered 0, after V lost 4 bases and J lost 7 bases. Here the CDR3 reads CASSWDSGYTF. Here the CDR3 DNA reads TGTGCCAGCAGTTGGGACAGTGGCTACACCTTC.

The chain joins TRBV7-2 to TRBJ2-5; TRBD2 matches at 14 bases. The CDR3 totals 15 residues. CDR1 SGHTA and CDR2 FQGNSA come from the germline V gene. Losses at the gene ends were 3 bases for V and 5 bases for J; bases not matched to a gene: 2. Here the CDR3 reads CASSFRTSGGETQYF. The CDR3 DNA sequence: TGTGCCAGCAGCTTCCGGACTAGCGGGGGGGAGACCCAGTACTTC.

The chain combines TRBV7-2 with TRBJ2-7, with a tentative D call TRBD2 (6 bases). The CDR3 length is 15 residues. CDR1 is SGHTA and CDR2 is FQGNSA in the germline V gene. The V and J ends lost 5 bases and 4 bases respectively, with 18 bases between them. The CDR3 region is CASSLRDSPGYEQYF. In DNA, the CDR3 is TGTGCCAGCAGCCTGAGGGACTCACCTGGGTACGAGCAGTACTTC.

V is TRBV5-1 and J is TRBJ2-1; 12 bases match TRBD2. Germline assignment: CDR1 SGHRS and CDR2 YFSETQ. The CDR3 is made up of 15 amino acids. Trimming at V came to 4 bases and at J to 8 bases, leaving 7 bases not matched to a gene. CDR3 residues: CASSLRTSGMDEQFF. Written as DNA, the CDR3 is TGCGCCAGCAGCCTCCGGACTAGCGGGATGGATGAGCAGTTCTTC. Variable domain in full (rest from reference TRBV5-1 and TRBJ2-1): KAGVTQTPRYLIKTRGQQVTLSCSPISGHRSVSWYQQTPGQGLQFLFEYFSETQRNKGNFPGRFSGRQFSNSRSEMNVSTLELGDSALYLCASSLRTSGMDEQFFGPGTRLTVL.

This clone is a singleton in its sample. The chain combines TRBV6-5 with TRBJ1-1; 8 nucleotides line up with TRBD1. The V and J ends lost 5 bases and 4 bases, in that order; junction bases with no gene match: 9. The CDR3 spans 15 residues. Per germline, CDR1 MNHEY and CDR2 SVGAGI. The CDR3 nucleotides read TGTGCCAGCAGTCCGCTAGGACAGGGTGGCACTGAAGCTTTCTTT. Amino acids: CASSPLGQGGTEAFF.

As for this clone: One junction end does not reproduce the germline sequence, and a read error may be involved. The chain combines TRBV30 with TRBJ1-4; no clear D gene. CDR1 and CDR2 (germline): GTSNPN, SVGIG (reference sequence). The CDR3 totals 11 residues. The CDR3 spells CARSLNEKLFF. CDR3 DNA: TGTGCCCGGAGCCTAAATGAAAAACTGTTTTTT. Full variable domain (outside the CDR3, taken from reference TRBV30 and TRBJ1-4): SQTIHQWPATLVQPVGSPLSLECTVEGTSNPNLYWYRQAAGRGLQLLFYSVGIGQISSEVPQNLSASRPQDRQFILSSKKLLLSDSGFYLCARSLNEKLFFGSGTQLSVL.

The rearrangement joins TRBV5-1 to TRBJ2-2, with D unresolved. The CDR3 is 13 residues long. From germline, CDR1 is SGHRS and CDR2 YFSETQ. Trimming removed 0 bases from V and 7 bases from J, with 7 bases in between. CDR3 region: CASSLASFGELFF. For the CDR3, the DNA is TGCGCCAGCAGCTTGGCAAGCTTCGGGGAGCTGTTTTTT.